A selection of T cell receptor beta chains follows, all from one sample in a study of blood T cells in healthy people across ages. TCRdb independently ran MiXCR on the 5' RACE reads; one entry per CDR3 protein. The sample consists of 1 million or so distinct CDR3 sequences, 35% to 50% of them appearing once. The sample taken for sequencing was blood. The receptors were sampled from an older woman in good health. CDR3s include the opening cysteine and the closing phenylalanine or tryptophan. The D gene is left open where the match is weak. Rows may omit the clone size; those that give it use once, few, many or a size class.

v_call: TRBV19
j_call: TRBJ1-2
clone_size: few
d_call: NA
cdr3_aa: CASSISVYGYTF
cdr3_nt: TGTGCCAGTAGTATTTCAGTCTATGGCTACACCTTC

v_call: TRBV30
j_call: TRBJ1-2
clone_size: few
d_call: NA
cdr3_aa: CAWNEKSPGTYGYTF
cdr3_nt: TGTGCCTGGAATGAAAAAAGTCCAGGGACTTATGGCTACACCTTC

v_call: TRBV12-3/TRBV12-4
j_call: TRBJ2-7
clone_size: few
d_call: NA
cdr3_aa: CASSLWGSMAQYF
cdr3_nt: TGTGCCAGCAGTTTATGGGGTTCCATGGCCCAGTACTTC

v_call: TRBV27
j_call: TRBJ1-4
clone_size: NA
d_call: NA
cdr3_aa: CASSERPREPREKLFF
cdr3_nt: TGTGCCAGCAGCGAGAGACCCAGGGAACCTAGGGAAAAACTGTTTTTT

v_call: TRBV5-1
j_call: TRBJ2-1
clone_size: few
d_call: TRBD2
cdr3_aa: CASSLFGGGTYNEQFF
cdr3_nt: TGCGCCAGCAGCTTGTTTGGGGGAGGGACCTACAATGAGCAGTTCTTC

v_call: TRBV19
j_call: TRBJ2-7
clone_size: NA
d_call: TRBD1
cdr3_aa: CASSVSTGRYEQYF
cdr3_nt: TGTGCCAGTAGTGTATCGACAGGGCGGTACGAGCAGTACTTC

v_call: TRBV5-1
j_call: TRBJ2-5
clone_size: few
d_call: TRBD2
cdr3_aa: CASSLVTSSQETQYF
cdr3_nt: TGCGCCAGCAGCTTGGTGACTAGCTCCCAAGAGACCCAGTACTTC

v_call: TRBV7-2
j_call: TRBJ2-7
clone_size: NA
d_call: TRBD2
cdr3_aa: CASSLETSGSSCEQYF
cdr3_nt: TGTGCCAGCAGCTTAGAGACTAGCGGCAGCTCCTGCGAGCAGTACTTC

v_call: TRBV20-1
j_call: TRBJ1-5
clone_size: few
d_call: NA
cdr3_aa: CSARAASGGQPQHF
cdr3_nt: TGCAGTGCTAGAGCGGCGTCGGGGGGTCAGCCCCAGCATTTT

v_call: TRBV10-3
j_call: TRBJ1-6
clone_size: NA
d_call: TRBD1
cdr3_aa: CAISDRGRNSPLHF
cdr3_nt: TGTGCCATCAGTGACAGGGGGCGGAATTCACCCCTCCACTTT

v_call: TRBV5-5
j_call: TRBJ2-3
clone_size: few
d_call: NA
cdr3_aa: CASSATVTTDTQYF
cdr3_nt: TGTGCCAGCAGCGCGACGGTTACTACAGATACGCAGTATTTT